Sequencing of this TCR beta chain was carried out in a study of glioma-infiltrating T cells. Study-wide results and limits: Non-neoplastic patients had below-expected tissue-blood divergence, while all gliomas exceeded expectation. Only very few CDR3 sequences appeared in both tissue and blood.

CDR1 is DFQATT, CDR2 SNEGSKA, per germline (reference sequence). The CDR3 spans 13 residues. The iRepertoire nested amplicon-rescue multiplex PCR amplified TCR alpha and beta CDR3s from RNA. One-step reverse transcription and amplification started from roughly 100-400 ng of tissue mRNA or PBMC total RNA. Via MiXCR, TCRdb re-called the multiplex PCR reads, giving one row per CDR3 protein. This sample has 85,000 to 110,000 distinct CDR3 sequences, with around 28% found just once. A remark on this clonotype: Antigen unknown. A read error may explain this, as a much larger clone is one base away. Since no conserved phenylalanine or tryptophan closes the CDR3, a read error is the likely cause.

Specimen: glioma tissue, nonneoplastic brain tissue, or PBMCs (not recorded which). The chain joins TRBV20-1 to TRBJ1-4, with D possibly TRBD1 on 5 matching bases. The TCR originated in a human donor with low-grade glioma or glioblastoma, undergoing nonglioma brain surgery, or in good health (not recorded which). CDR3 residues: CRAGGVPNEKLFL. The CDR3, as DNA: TGCAGGGCGGGGGGGGTCCCTAATGAAAAACTGTTTCTT.